These T cell receptor beta chains were read from a single sample in a study of T cells in Graves' hyperthyroidism and ophthalmopathy. MiXCR was run by TCRdb on the multiplex PCR reads, yielding one entry per CDR3 protein. The top ten hold 20% to 25% of the sample, which has 300,000 to 350,000 distinct CDR3 sequences, approximately 13% seen once. The sample consisted of blood. The receptors come from a woman aged 25 to 39 with Graves' hyperthyroidism. The CDR3 runs from the conserved cysteine through the conserved F or W. Fields, in order: D gene, J gene, clone size, V gene, CDR3 protein, CDR3 DNA. A D gene is named only where the DNA matches it firmly. A clone size is listed for some rows: how often the clone was seen (once, few, many), or a class if it is expanded.

>.|TRBJ2-2|few|TRBV29-1
CSGEADGELFF
TGCAGCGGTGAAGCGGACGGGGAGCTGTTTTTT
>.|TRBJ1-3|many|TRBV2
CASRKTSAPMGNTIYF
TGTGCCAGCAGAAAGACCTCGGCACCCATGGGAAACACCATATATTTT
>TRBD1|TRBJ2-3|many|TRBV28
CASSPTADRGDTQYF
TGTGCCAGCAGTCCTACAGCTGACAGGGGAGATACGCAGTATTTT
>.|TRBJ2-7|many|TRBV10-2
CASIAGRSYEQYF
TGCGCCAGCATTGCGGGACGATCCTACGAGCAGTACTTC
>.|TRBJ1-5|many|TRBV6-1
CASSGRGNQPQHF
TGTGCCAGCAGTGGACGAGGGAATCAGCCCCAGCATTTT
>TRBD2|TRBJ2-7|.|TRBV6-2/TRBV6-3
CASSSTPLAGAVYEQYF
TGTGCCAGCAGCTCCACACCACTAGCGGGGGCCGTCTACGAGCAGTACTTC
>TRBD1|TRBJ1-6|.|TRBV27
CASSSRGRTYNSPLHF
TGTGCCAGCAGTTCCAGGGGGCGGACCTATAATTCACCCCTCCACTTT
>.|TRBJ2-4|many|TRBV28
CASRGLGAKNIQYF
TGTGCCAGCCGGGGCTTGGGGGCCAAAAACATTCAGTACTTC
>TRBD1|TRBJ2-1|few|TRBV20-1
CSGKDRDPKPYNEQFF
TGCAGTGGCAAAGACAGGGACCCAAAACCCTACAATGAGCAGTTCTTC
>.|TRBJ2-6|many|TRBV28
CASSFSTVPFSGANVLTF
TGTGCCAGCAGTTTTTCGACAGTCCCCTTTTCTGGGGCCAACGTCCTGACTTTC
>TRBD2|TRBJ2-7|.|TRBV9
CTSSVAGGYEQYF
TGTACCAGCAGCGTAGCGGGGGGCTACGAGCAGTACTTC
>TRBD2|TRBJ2-3|few|TRBV27
CASTGTSGRSGTDTQYF
TGTGCCAGCACCGGGACTAGCGGGAGGTCGGGCACAGATACGCAGTATTTT
>.|TRBJ2-7|many|TRBV11-2
CASSRESSSSYEQYF
TGTGCCAGCAGCCGAGAGTCTTCCAGCTCCTACGAGCAGTACTTC
>.|TRBJ2-7|many|TRBV20-1
CSASQGRSEPYEQYF
TGCAGTGCTAGCCAAGGCCGGAGTGAACCCTACGAGCAGTACTTC
>.|TRBJ2-5|many|TRBV6-5
CASSYATPKETQYF
TGTGCCAGCAGTTACGCGACGCCAAAAGAGACCCAGTACTTC
>.|TRBJ1-5|many|TRBV28
CASIIQGSNQPQHF
TGTGCCAGCATTATCCAGGGTAGCAATCAGCCCCAGCATTTT
>.|TRBJ2-4|many|TRBV2
CASSLRSSGGWDIQYF
TGTGCCAGCAGCCTCCGTTCTTCAGGAGGGTGGGACATTCAGTACTTC
>TRBD1|TRBJ1-1|many|TRBV20-1
CSADDRAKAFF
TGCAGTGCCGACGACAGGGCCAAAGCTTTCTTT
>.|TRBJ1-1|few|TRBV2
CASRPGAGTEAFF
TGTGCCAGCAGACCAGGGGCGGGTACTGAAGCTTTCTTT
>.|TRBJ2-3|many|TRBV2
CASRSDSGNTDTQYF
TGTGCCAGTAGATCTGACAGCGGTAACACAGATACGCAGTATTTT
>.|TRBJ1-1|many|TRBV28
CASLPYHGVTLLNTEAFF
TGTGCCAGCCTCCCTTACCATGGGGTCACCCTACTGAACACTGAAGCTTTCTTT
>.|TRBJ1-2|.|TRBV4-1
CASSHRVYGYTF
TGCGCCAGCAGCCACAGAGTTTATGGCTACACCTTC
>TRBD1|TRBJ2-1|many|TRBV27
CASSHRGAGHNEQFF
TGTGCCAGCAGTCACAGGGGGGCGGGACACAATGAGCAGTTCTTC
>.|TRBJ1-5|few|TRBV19
CASSARASYGRNQPQHF
TGTGCCAGTAGCGCCAGGGCCTCGTACGGGCGTAATCAGCCCCAGCATTTT
>.|TRBJ2-1|many|TRBV6-2/TRBV6-3
CASSYQAHNEQFF
TGTGCCAGCAGTTACCAGGCGCACAATGAGCAGTTCTTC
>TRBD1|TRBJ1-2|few|TRBV29-1
CSGDTGDGYTF
TGCAGCGGTGATACAGGGGACGGCTACACCTTC
>TRBD2|TRBJ2-2|few|TRBV30
CAWSQQTSGVRMGELFF
TGTGCCTGGAGTCAACAAACTAGCGGGGTTAGGATGGGGGAGCTGTTTTTT
>.|TRBJ2-3|.|TRBV9
CASSAPGGGDTQYF
TGTGCCAGCAGTGCACCAGGGGGAGGGGATACGCAGTATTTT
>.|TRBJ2-1|many|TRBV3-1
CASSAGRNEQFF
TGTGCCAGCAGCGCAGGCCGCAATGAGCAGTTCTTC
>.|TRBJ2-7|many|TRBV6-1
CASRQARGAVTGEQYF
TGTGCCAGCAGACAGGCACGGGGCGCTGTTACCGGAGAGCAGTACTTC
>TRBD1|TRBJ2-7|.|TRBV4-2
CASSRQGTPDYEQYF
TGTGCCAGCAGCCGACAGGGCACCCCGGATTACGAGCAGTACTTC
>.|TRBJ1-1|.|TRBV5-4
CASSLTIRTELNTEAFF
TGTGCCAGCAGCTTGACCATTCGGACAGAGCTGAACACTGAAGCTTTCTTT
>.|TRBJ2-5|many|TRBV19
CASSKSARQETQYF
TGTGCCAGTAGTAAATCCGCCCGCCAAGAGACCCAGTACTTC
>TRBD2|TRBJ2-7|many|TRBV27
CASSQTSRAYEQYF
TGTGCCAGCAGTCAGACTAGCCGAGCCTACGAGCAGTACTTC
>TRBD1|TRBJ2-7|.|TRBV27
CASSRLGQGNEQYF
TGTGCCAGCAGCCGCCTTGGACAGGGCAATGAGCAGTACTTC
>.|TRBJ2-2|few|TRBV15
CATSPDNTGELFF
TGTGCCACCAGCCCAGACAACACCGGGGAGCTGTTTTTT
>.|TRBJ1-4|many|TRBV2
CASSNQGIWEKLFF
TGTGCCAGCAGCAACCAGGGGATTTGGGAAAAACTGTTTTTT
>TRBD2|TRBJ2-2|.|TRBV4-1
CASSRLAGDNTGELFF
TGCGCCAGCAGTCGACTAGCGGGAGACAACACCGGGGAGCTGTTTTTT
>.|TRBJ2-1|.|TRBV7-2
CASNPRDSSYNEQFF
TGTGCCAGCAACCCCCGGGATAGCTCCTACAATGAGCAGTTCTTC
>.|TRBJ2-5|many|TRBV20-1
CSARTSLLSGALPETQYF
TGCAGTGCTCGTACAAGCCTACTATCGGGAGCCCTCCCGGAGACCCAGTACTTC
>TRBD1|TRBJ1-5|.|TRBV20-1
CSARRQGAGSNQPQHF
TGCAGTGCTAGAAGACAGGGGGCGGGGAGCAATCAGCCCCAGCATTTT
>.|TRBJ1-2|.|TRBV29-1
CSVGGRVGGGYGYTF
TGCAGCGTTGGGGGCAGGGTGGGGGGCGGCTATGGCTACACCTTC
>TRBD2|TRBJ2-7|.|TRBV20-1
CSAKDLAGGPPYEQYF
TGCAGTGCCAAGGACTTAGCGGGAGGGCCCCCCTACGAGCAGTACTTC
>TRBD2|TRBJ2-7|.|TRBV12-3/TRBV12-4
CASSFGEGLNEQYF
TGTGCCAGCAGTTTTGGGGAGGGATTGAACGAGCAGTACTTC
>TRBD2|TRBJ2-1|many|TRBV29-1
CSVVRGSSYNEQFF
TGCAGCGTTGTGCGCGGGAGCTCCTACAATGAGCAGTTCTTC
>TRBD2|TRBJ2-2|many|TRBV28
CASSLQGTGLAGRTGELFF
TGTGCCAGCAGTTTACAGGGCACGGGACTAGCGGGACGGACCGGGGAGCTGTTTTTT
>TRBD1|TRBJ1-1|few|TRBV14
CASSQIGEKDRVNTEAFF
TGTGCCAGCAGCCAAATCGGCGAAAAGGACAGGGTGAACACTGAAGCTTTCTTT
>TRBD2|TRBJ2-7|many|TRBV11-2
CASSLTEAGVGQYF
TGTGCCAGCAGCCTAACCGAAGCGGGAGTGGGGCAGTACTTC
>.|TRBJ1-6|.|TRBV14
CASSQDRGGSPLHF
TGTGCCAGCAGCCAAGACAGGGGAGGATCACCCCTCCACTTT
>TRBD1|TRBJ1-3|many|TRBV29-1
CSVSDREQAGNTIYF
TGCAGCGTATCCGACAGGGAGCAGGCTGGAAACACCATATATTTT
>.|TRBJ2-7|many|TRBV28
CASKLGREQYF
TGTGCCAGCAAACTTGGCCGGGAGCAGTACTTC
>.|TRBJ2-3|few|TRBV3-1
CASRLARSTDTQYF
TGTGCCAGCAGACTAGCTAGAAGCACAGATACGCAGTATTTT
>.|TRBJ2-7|.|TRBV20-1
CSAEGSGSYEQYF
TGCAGTGCTGAGGGCTCAGGTTCCTACGAGCAGTACTTC
>.|TRBJ2-7|.|TRBV7-9
CASSLASWNAEQYF
TGTGCCAGCAGCTTAGCTTCCTGGAACGCCGAGCAGTACTTC
>TRBD2|TRBJ2-5|.|TRBV6-1
CASSPRTAGRETQYF
TGTGCCAGCAGCCCCCGGACGGCCGGGAGGGAGACCCAGTACTTC
>.|TRBJ1-4|many|TRBV28
CASSGTGPISWGEKLFF
TGTGCCAGCAGTGGTACAGGGCCTATCAGCTGGGGTGAAAAACTGTTTTTT